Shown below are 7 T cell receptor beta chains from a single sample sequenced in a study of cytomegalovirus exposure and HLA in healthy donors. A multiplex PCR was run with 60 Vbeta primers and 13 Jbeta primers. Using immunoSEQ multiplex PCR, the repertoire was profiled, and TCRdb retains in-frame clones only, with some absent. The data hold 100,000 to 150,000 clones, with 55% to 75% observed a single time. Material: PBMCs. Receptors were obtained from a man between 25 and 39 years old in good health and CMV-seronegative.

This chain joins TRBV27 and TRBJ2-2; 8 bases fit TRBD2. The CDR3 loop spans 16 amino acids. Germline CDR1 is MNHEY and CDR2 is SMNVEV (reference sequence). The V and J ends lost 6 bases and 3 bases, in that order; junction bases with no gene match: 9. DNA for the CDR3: TGTGCCAGCAGATTCTCCGGGACTAGTGACACCGGGGAGCTGTTTTTT. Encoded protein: CASRFSGTSDTGELFF.

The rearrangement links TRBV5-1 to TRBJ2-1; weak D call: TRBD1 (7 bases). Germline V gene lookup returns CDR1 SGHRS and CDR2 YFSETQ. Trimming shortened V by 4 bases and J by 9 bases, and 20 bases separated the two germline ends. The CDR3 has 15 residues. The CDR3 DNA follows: TGCGCCAGCAGCCCGGGGGCGGCAGGGGGGAGTGAGCAGTTCTTC. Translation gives CASSPGAAGGSEQFF.

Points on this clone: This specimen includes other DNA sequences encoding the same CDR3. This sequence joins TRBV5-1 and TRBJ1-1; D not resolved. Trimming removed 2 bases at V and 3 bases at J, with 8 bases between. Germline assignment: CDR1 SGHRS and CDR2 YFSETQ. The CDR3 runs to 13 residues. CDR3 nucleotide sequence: TGCGCCAGCAGCTTTGGCGGTGACACTGAAGCTTTCTTT. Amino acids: CASSFGGDTEAFF. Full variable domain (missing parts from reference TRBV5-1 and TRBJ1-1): KAGVTQTPRYLIKTRGQQVTLSCSPISGHRSVSWYQQTPGQGLQFLFEYFSETQRNKGNFPGRFSGRQFSNSRSEMNVSTLELGDSALYLCASSFGGDTEAFFGQGTRLTVV.

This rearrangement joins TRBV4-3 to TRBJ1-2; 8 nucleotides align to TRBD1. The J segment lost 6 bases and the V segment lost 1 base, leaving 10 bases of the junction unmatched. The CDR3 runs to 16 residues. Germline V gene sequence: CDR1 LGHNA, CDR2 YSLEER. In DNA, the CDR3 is TGCGCCAGCAGCCAAGGGACAGGGCGCTTAAACGATGGCTACACCTTC. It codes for CASSQGTGRLNDGYTF.

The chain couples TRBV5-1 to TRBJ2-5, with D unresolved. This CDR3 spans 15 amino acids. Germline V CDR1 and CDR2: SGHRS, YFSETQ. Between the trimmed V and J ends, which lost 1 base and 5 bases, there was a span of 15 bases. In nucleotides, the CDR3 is TGCGCCAGCAGCTTGTTCAGCCGAGGTTTGGAGACCCAGTACTTC. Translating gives CASSLFSRGLETQYF.

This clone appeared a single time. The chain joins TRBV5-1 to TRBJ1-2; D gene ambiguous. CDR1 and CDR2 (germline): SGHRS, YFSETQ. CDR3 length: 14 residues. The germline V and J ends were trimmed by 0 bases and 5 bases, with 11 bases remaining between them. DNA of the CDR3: TGCGCCAGCAGCTTGGAACAGTCTCTTTATGGCTACACCTTC. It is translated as CASSLEQSLYGYTF.

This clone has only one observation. Here the CDR3 reads CATAEETYEQYF. For the CDR3, the DNA is TGTGCCACCGCGGAGGAGACCTACGAGCAGTACTTC. The chain uses TRBV6-5 and TRBJ2-7, with a weak D call TRBD2 (5 bases). The length of the CDR3 is 12 residues. Looked up from germline, CDR1 is MNHEY and CDR2 is SVGAGI. The V end lost 10 bases, the J end lost 2 bases, and 12 bases lay between the germline ends.